The 10 T cell receptor beta chains given below trace back to one sample, sequenced in a study of T cells in Graves' hyperthyroidism and ophthalmopathy. Using RNA transcripts as the source, TCR beta CDR3 regions were amplified. HTBI primers were employed in a first-round RT-PCR of the TCR CDR3. TCRdb passed the multiplex PCR reads through MiXCR, listing each CDR3 protein once. This table holds fewer than 550,000 distinct CDR3 sequences, roughly 24% found once. Sequenced input: blood. The receptors were gathered from a woman under 40 with Graves' ophthalmopathy.

The table lists this clonotype with a few counts. The gene calls are TRBV12-3 or TRBV12-4 and TRBJ1-1, with D possibly TRBD1 on 5 matching bases. This CDR3 contains 16 residues. The V gene lost 8 bases and the J gene lost 3 bases, with 22 bases spanning the gap. CDR3 nucleotides: TGTGCCAGCGCCTATGGGCCGGCCCGGGGGTACACTGAAGCTTTCTTT. It codes for CASAYGPARGYTEAFF.

This clonotype was detected many times. In DNA, the CDR3 is TGTGCCAGCAGTTACTCGGGAGACGACGAGCAGTACTTC. This gives the protein CASSYSGDDEQYF. This sequence joins TRBV6-5 and TRBJ2-7, with TRBD2 as a possible D gene (5 bases). The CDR3 has 13 amino acids. With 0 bases removed from V and 5 bases from J, the gap between germline ends came to 8 bases. Germline CDR1 MNHEY, CDR2 SVGAGI.

This clonotype was counted at least ten times. The chain combines TRBV29-1 with TRBJ2-2, with D possibly being TRBD1 (5 bases). The V and J ends lost 0 bases and 7 bases respectively, with 9 bases between them. Germline lookup yields CDR1 SQVTM and CDR2 ANQGSEA. This CDR3 has 13 amino acids. For the CDR3, the DNA is TGCAGCGTTGAAGACAGGGATGGCGGGGAGCTGTTTTTT. Protein sequence: CSVEDRDGGELFF.

The V gene is TRBV18, the J gene TRBJ1-2; 10 nucleotides align to TRBD1. J lost 5 bases, V lost 1 base, and 10 bases had no gene match. From germline, CDR1 is KGHSH and CDR2 LQKENI. This CDR3 has 17 residues. The CDR3 loop reads CASSPRGADRGDYGYTF. CDR3 sequence (DNA): TGTGCCAGCTCACCACGTGGCGCGGACAGGGGGGATTATGGCTACACCTTC.

This clonotype was observed many times. The V and J genes are TRBV12-5 and TRBJ1-1, with 8 bases matching TRBD1. The CDR3 extends over 13 amino acids. Unmatched junction bases numbered 8, after V lost 4 bases and J lost 10 bases. CDR1 and CDR2 from the germline V gene are LGHNT and FRNRAP. CDR3 DNA: TGTGCTAGTGGTTCCGGGACAGGCCCCCGAGCTTTCTTT. As protein: CASGSGTGPRAFF.

This clonotype was detected many times. V and J are TRBV25-1 and TRBJ1-2, with 7 nucleotides matching TRBD1. Unmatched junction bases numbered 6, after V lost 4 bases and J lost 4 bases. The length of the CDR3 is 14 residues. Germline V gene lookup returns CDR1 MGHDK and CDR2 SYGVNS. CDR3 coding DNA: TGTGCCAGCAGTGCCCCCGGGACAGCCTATGGCTACACCTTC. This sequence encodes CASSAPGTAYGYTF.

This clonotype was observed a handful of times. The chain uses TRBV9 and TRBJ1-5; D is unclear. The V gene lost 0 bases and the J gene lost 2 bases, with 9 bases spanning the gap. The V gene's germline CDR1 is SGDLS and CDR2 YYNGEE. This CDR3 has 15 amino acids. The CDR3 protein is CASSVDGFGNQPQHF. The CDR3 DNA follows: TGTGCCAGCAGCGTAGACGGGTTTGGCAATCAGCCCCAGCATTTT.

The chain carries TRBV11-2 and TRBJ1-2; D ambiguous. V lost 5 bases and J 4 bases, leaving 20 bases between the germline ends. The CDR3 is made up of 16 amino acids. Germline lookup yields CDR1 SGHAT and CDR2 FQNNGV. The CDR3 coding sequence is TGTGCCAGCAGCACTCGACCTTTAGACAAGAGCTATGGCTACACCTTC. Protein: CASSTRPLDKSYGYTF. Full variable domain (outside the CDR3, taken from reference TRBV11-2 and TRBJ1-2): EAGVAQSPRYKIIEKRQSVAFWCNPISGHATLYWYQQILGQGPKLLIQFQNNGVVDDSQLPKDRFSAERLKGVDSTLKIQPAKLEDSAVYLCASSTRPLDKSYGYTFGSGTRLTVV.

This clonotype was counted at least ten times. The chain is built from TRBV7-6 and TRBJ2-7; the match to TRBD2 covers 11 bases. V was pared by 0 bases and J by 0 bases, with 4 bases of the junction left unmatched. The CDR3 contains 17 residues. In germline, CDR1 is SGHVS, CDR2 FNYEAQ. This CDR3 is CASSLAEGTSGSYEQYF. The CDR3 DNA is TGTGCCAGCAGCTTAGCTGAGGGGACTAGCGGCTCCTACGAGCAGTACTTC.

This clonotype came up a few times. The chain recombines TRBV3-1 with TRBJ1-1; D not certain. Germline V gene sequence: CDR1 LGHDT, CDR2 YNNKEL (reference sequence). V lost 5 bases and J 1 base, leaving 11 bases between the germline ends. The CDR3 runs 14 residues. CDR3 in DNA: TGTGCCAGCAGCTCAACTTCGGGGAACACTGAAGCTTTCTTT. Translating it yields CASSSTSGNTEAFF.